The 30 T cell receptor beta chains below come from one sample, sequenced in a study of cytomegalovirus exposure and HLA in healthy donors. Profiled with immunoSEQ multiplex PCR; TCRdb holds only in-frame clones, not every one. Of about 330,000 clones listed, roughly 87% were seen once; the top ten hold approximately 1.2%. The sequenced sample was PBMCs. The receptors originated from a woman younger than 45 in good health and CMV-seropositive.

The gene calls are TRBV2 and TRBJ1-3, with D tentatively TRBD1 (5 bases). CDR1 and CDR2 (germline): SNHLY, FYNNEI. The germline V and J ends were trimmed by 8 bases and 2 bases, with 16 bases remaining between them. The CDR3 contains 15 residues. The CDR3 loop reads CASPTGEGPGNTIYF. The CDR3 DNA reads TGTGCCAGCCCGACGGGGGAAGGGCCTGGAAACACCATATATTTT.

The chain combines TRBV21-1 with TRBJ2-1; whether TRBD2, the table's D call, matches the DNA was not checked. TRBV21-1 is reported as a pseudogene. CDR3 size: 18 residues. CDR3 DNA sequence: TGTGCCAGCAGCAAAGAAAGGCGGGAGGGCAGGTTTTGCAATGAGCAGTTCTTC. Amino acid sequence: CASSKERREGRFCNEQFF.

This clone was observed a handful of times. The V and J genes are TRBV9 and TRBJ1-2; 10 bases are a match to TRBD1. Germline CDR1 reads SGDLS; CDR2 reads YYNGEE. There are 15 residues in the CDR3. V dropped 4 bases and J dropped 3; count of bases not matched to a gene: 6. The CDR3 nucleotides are TGTGCCAGCAGCCTTGGGACAGGGGAAGACTATGGCTACACCTTC. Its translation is CASSLGTGEDYGYTF. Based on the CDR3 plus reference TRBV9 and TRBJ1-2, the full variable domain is DSGVTQTPKHLITATGQRVTLRCSPRSGDLSVYWYQQSLDQGLQFLIQYYNGEERAKGNILERFSAQQFPDLHSELNLSSLELGDSALYFCASSLGTGEDYGYTFGSGTRLTVV.

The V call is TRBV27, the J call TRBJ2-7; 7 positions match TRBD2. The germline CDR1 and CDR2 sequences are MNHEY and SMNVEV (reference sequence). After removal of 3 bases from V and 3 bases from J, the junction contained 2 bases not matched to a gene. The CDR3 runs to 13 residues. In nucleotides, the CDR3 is TGTGCCAGCAGTTTGTCTAGCGGCTACGAGCAGTACTTC. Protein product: CASSLSSGYEQYF.

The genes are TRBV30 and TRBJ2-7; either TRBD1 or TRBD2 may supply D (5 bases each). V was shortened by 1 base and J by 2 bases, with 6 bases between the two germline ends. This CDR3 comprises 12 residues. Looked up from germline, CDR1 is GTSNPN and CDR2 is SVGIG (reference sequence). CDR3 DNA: TGTGCCTGGAGTGGGGGGACCTACGAGCAGTACTTC. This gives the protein CAWSGGTYEQYF.

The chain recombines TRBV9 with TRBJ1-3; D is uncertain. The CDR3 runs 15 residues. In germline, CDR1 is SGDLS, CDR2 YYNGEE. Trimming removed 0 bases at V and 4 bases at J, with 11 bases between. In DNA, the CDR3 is TGTGCCAGCAGCGTAGATTTGGGGAACGGAAACACCATATATTTT. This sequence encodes CASSVDLGNGNTIYF.

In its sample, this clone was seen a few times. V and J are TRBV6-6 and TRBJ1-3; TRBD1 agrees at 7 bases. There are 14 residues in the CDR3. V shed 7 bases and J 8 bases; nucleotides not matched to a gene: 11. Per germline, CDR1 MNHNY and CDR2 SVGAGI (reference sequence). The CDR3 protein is CASTRDSWWDTIYF. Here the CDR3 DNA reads TGTGCCAGCACCAGGGACAGCTGGTGGGACACCATATATTTT.

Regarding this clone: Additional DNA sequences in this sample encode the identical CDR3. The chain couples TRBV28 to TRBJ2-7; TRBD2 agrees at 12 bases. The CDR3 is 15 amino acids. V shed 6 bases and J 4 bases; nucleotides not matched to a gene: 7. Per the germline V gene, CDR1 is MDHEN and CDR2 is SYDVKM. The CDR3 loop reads CASSPGTSGSYEQYF. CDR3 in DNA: TGTGCCAGCAGCCCCGGGACTAGCGGGTCGTACGAGCAGTACTTC. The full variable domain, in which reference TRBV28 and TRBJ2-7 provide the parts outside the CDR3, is DVKVTQSSRYLVKRTGEKVFLECVQDMDHENMFWYRQDPGLGLRLIYFSYDVKMKEKGDIPEGYSVSREKKERFSLILESASTNQTSMYLCASSPGTSGSYEQYFGPGTRLTVT.

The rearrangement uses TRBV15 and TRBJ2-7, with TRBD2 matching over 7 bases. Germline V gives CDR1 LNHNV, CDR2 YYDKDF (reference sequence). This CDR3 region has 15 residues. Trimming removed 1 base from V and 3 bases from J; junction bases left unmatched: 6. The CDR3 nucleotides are TGTGCCACCAGCAGAGGCGGACTAGAAAACTACGAGCAGTACTTC. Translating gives CATSRGGLENYEQYF. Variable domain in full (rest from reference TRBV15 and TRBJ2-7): DAMVIQNPRYQVTQFGKPVTLSCSQTLNHNVMYWYQQKSSQAPKLLFHYYDKDFNNEADTPDNFQSRRPNTSFCFLDIRSPGLGDTAMYLCATSRGGLENYEQYFGPGTRLTVT.

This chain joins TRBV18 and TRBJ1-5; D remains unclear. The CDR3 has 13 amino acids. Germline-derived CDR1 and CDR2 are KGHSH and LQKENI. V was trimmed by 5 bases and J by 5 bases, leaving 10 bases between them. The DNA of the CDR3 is TGTGCCAGCTCAGTCGGTGTTGATCAGCCCCAGCATTTT. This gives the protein CASSVGVDQPQHF.

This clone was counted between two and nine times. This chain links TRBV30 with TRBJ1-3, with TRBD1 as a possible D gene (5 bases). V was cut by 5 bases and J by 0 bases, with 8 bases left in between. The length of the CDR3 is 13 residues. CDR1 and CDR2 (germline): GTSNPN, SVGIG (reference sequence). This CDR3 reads CAWGHNSGNTIYF. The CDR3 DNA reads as TGTGCCTGGGGACACAACTCTGGAAACACCATATATTTT. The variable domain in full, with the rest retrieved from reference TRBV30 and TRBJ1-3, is SQTIHQWPATLVQPVGSPLSLECTVEGTSNPNLYWYRQAAGRGLQLLFYSVGIGQISSEVPQNLSASRPQDRQFILSSKKLLLSDSGFYLCAWGHNSGNTIYFGEGSWLTVV.

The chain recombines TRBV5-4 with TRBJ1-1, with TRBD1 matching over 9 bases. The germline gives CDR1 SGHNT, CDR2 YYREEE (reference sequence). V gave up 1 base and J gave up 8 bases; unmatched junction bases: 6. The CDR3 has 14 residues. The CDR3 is CASSLLGDREEAFF. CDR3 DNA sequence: TGTGCCAGCAGCTTGTTGGGGGACAGGGAAGAAGCTTTCTTT.

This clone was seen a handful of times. The CDR3 loop is CASSSWGTVNTEAFF. The CDR3 nucleotides read TGCGCCAGCAGCTCGTGGGGGACAGTCAACACTGAAGCTTTCTTT. V is TRBV4-1 and J is TRBJ1-1, with 7 bases aligning to TRBD1. Germline V gene sequence: CDR1 MGHRA, CDR2 YSYEKL. There are 15 residues in the CDR3. Trimming took 5 bases from V and 2 from J; bases not matched to a gene: 8.

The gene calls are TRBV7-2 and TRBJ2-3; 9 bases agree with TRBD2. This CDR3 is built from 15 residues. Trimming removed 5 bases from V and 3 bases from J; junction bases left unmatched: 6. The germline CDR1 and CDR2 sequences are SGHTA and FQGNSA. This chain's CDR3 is CASSSGGRQTDTQYF. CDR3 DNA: TGTGCCAGCAGCAGCGGGGGGCGACAGACAGATACGCAGTATTTT.

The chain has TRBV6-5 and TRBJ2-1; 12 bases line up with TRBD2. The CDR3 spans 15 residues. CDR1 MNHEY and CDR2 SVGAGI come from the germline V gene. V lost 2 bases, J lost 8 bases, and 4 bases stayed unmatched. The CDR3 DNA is TGTGCCAGCAGTTACCTAGCGGGGGGGCCCTATGAGCAGTTCTTC. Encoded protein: CASSYLAGGPYEQFF.

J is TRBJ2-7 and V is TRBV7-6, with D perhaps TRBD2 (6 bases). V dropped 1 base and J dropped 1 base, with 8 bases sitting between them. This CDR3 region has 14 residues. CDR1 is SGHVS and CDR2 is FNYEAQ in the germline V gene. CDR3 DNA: TGTGCCAGCAGCTTAGAGGGGAGGTCCTACGAGCAGTACTTC. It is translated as CASSLEGRSYEQYF.

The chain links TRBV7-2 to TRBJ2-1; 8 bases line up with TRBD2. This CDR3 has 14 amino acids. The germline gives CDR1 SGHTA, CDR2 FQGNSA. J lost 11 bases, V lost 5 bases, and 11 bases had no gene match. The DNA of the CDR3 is TGTGCCAGCAGCAGTAGAACTAGCGGAGAAAAGCAGTTCTTC. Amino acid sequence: CASSSRTSGEKQFF.

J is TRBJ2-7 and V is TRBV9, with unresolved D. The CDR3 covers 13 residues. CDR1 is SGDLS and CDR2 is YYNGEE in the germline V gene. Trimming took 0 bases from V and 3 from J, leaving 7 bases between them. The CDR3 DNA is TGTGCCAGCAGCGTAGCAGGAGACTACGAGCAGTACTTC. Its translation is CASSVAGDYEQYF.

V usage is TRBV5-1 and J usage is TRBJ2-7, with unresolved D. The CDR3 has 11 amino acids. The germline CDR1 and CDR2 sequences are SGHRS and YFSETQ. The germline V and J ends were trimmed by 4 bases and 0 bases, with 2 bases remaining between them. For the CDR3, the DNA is TGCGCCAGCAGCCACTCCTACGAGCAGTACTTC. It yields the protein CASSHSYEQYF. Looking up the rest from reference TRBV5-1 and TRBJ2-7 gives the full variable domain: KAGVTQTPRYLIKTRGQQVTLSCSPISGHRSVSWYQQTPGQGLQFLFEYFSETQRNKGNFPGRFSGRQFSNSRSEMNVSTLELGDSALYLCASSHSYEQYFGPGTRLTVT.

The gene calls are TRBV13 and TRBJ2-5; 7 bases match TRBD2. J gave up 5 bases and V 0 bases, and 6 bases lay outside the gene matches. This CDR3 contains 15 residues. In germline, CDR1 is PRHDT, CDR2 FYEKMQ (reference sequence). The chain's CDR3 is CASSLGAMRGETQYF. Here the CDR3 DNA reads TGTGCCAGCAGCTTAGGCGCGATGCGGGGGGAGACCCAGTACTTC.

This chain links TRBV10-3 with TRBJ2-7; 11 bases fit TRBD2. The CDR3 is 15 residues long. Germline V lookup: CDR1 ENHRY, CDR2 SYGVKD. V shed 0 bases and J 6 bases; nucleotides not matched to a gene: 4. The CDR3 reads CAISESSGGAGEQYF. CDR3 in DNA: TGTGCCATCAGTGAGTCTAGCGGGGGGGCCGGCGAGCAGTACTTC.

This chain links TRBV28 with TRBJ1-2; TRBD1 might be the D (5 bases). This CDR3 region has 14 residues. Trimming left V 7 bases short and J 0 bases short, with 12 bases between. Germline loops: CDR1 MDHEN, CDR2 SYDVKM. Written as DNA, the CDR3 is TGTGCCAGCAACCCTGGGGGAGCTAACTATGGCTACACCTTC. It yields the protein CASNPGGANYGYTF.

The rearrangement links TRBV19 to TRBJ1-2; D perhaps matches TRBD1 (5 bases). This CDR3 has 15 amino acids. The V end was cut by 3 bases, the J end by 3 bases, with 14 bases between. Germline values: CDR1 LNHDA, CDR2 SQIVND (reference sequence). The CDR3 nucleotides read TGTGCCAGTAGTATCGCCTCAGGGTCGGACTATGGCTACACCTTC. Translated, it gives CASSIASGSDYGYTF.

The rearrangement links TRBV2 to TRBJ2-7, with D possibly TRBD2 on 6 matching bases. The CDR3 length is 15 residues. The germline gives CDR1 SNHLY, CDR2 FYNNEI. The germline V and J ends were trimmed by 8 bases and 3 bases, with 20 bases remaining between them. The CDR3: CASHGSRGGGYEQYF. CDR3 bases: TGTGCCAGCCACGGGAGTCGGGGCGGCGGCTACGAGCAGTACTTC.

CDR3 residues: CASSPRLAGSYEQYF. The CDR3 DNA reads as TGTGCCAGCAGTCCTCGCTTAGCGGGTTCCTACGAGCAGTACTTC. The chain couples TRBV27 to TRBJ2-7; 7 bases are shared with TRBD2. This CDR3 contains 15 residues. With 5 bases clipped from V and 1 base from J, the junction kept 8 bases outside the gene matches. The germline V gene has CDR1 MNHEY and CDR2 SMNVEV (reference sequence).

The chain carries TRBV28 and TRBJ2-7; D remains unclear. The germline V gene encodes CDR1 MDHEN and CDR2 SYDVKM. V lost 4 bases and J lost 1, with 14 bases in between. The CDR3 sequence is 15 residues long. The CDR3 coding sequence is TGTGCCAGCAGTTCACCGCCAACAGTTTCCTACGAGCAGTACTTC. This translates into CASSSPPTVSYEQYF.

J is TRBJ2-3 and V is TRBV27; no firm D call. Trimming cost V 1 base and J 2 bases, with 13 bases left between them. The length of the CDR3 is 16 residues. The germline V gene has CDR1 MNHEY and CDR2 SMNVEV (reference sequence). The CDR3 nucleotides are TGTGCCAGCAGTTTATTTCCAGGTTTAGTCACAGATACGCAGTATTTT. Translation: CASSLFPGLVTDTQYF.

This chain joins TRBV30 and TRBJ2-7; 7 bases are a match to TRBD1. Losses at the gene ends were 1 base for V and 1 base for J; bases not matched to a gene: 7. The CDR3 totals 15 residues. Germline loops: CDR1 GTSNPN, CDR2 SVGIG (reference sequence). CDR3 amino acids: CAWSGYRGISYEQYF. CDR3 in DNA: TGTGCCTGGAGTGGGTACAGGGGTATTTCCTACGAGCAGTACTTC.

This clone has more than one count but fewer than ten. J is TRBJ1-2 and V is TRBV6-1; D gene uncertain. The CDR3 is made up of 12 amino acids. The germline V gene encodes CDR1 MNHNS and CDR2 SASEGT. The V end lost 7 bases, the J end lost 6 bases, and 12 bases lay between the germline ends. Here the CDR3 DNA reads TGTGCCAGCACGTTGATCGGGGATGGCTACACCTTC. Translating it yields CASTLIGDGYTF.

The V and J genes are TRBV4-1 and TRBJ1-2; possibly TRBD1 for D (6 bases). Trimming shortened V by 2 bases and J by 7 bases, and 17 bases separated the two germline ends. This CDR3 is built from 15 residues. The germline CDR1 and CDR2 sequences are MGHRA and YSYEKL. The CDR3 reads CASSQQDSLRGGYTF. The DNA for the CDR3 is TGCGCCAGCAGCCAACAGGACAGCCTTCGGGGTGGCTACACCTTC.